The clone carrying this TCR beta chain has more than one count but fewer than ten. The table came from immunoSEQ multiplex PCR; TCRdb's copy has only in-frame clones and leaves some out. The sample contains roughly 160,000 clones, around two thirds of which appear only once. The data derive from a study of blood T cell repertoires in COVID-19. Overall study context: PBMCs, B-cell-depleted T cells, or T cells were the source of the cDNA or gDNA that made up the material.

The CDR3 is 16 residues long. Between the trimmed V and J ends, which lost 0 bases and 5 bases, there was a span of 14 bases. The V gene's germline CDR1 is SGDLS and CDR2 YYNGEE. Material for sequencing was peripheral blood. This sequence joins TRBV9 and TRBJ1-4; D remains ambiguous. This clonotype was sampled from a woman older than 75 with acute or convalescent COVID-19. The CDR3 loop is CASSVAPTSGNEKLFF. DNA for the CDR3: TGTGCCAGCAGCGTAGCCCCCACCTCGGGGAATGAAAAACTGTTTTTT.